The 20 T cell receptor beta chains reported below all come from one sample, sequenced in a study of OX40 agonist ivuxolimab in advanced cancers. Sequenced by immunoSEQ multiplex PCR; TCRdb stores in-frame clones only, minus some. This sample yields 70,000 to 80,000 clones, of which around nine tenths are seen a single time; under 0.8% belongs to the top ten. This specimen was CD4+ or CD8+ T cells sorted from blood, taken in a trial of the OX40 agonist ivuxolimab. The receptors come from an adult with an advanced solid tumor such as melanoma, head and neck, liver or kidney cancer.

This clone was counted between two and nine times. The gene calls are TRBV19 and TRBJ1-3; 8 nucleotides agree with TRBD1. With V trimmed by 3 bases and J by 4 bases, 2 bases remained unmatched. This CDR3 has 14 residues. Germline V gene sequence: CDR1 LNHDA, CDR2 SQIVND (reference sequence). CDR3 residues: CASSIGQGGNTIYF. In DNA form, the CDR3 reads TGTGCCAGTAGTATCGGACAGGGAGGAAACACCATATATTTT. The full variable domain, its missing parts supplied by reference TRBV19 and TRBJ1-3, is DGGITQSPKYLFRKEGQNVTLSCEQNLNHDAMYWYRQDPGQGLRLIYYSQIVNDFQKGDIAEGYSVSREKKESFPLTVTSAQKNPTAFYLCASSIGQGGNTIYFGEGSWLTVV.

J is TRBJ2-5 and V is TRBV6-1; weak D call: TRBD2 (7 bases). This CDR3 has 12 amino acids. Trimming shortened V by 6 bases and J by 5 bases, and 10 bases separated the two germline ends. The germline V gene has CDR1 MNHNS and CDR2 SASEGT. DNA of the CDR3: TGTGCCAGCAGGGGAGGGGGGGAGACCCAGTACTTC. Translated, it gives CASRGGGETQYF.

This sequence joins TRBV21-1 and TRBJ2-2; the table's D call, TRBD2, has no DNA check behind it. TRBV21-1 is recorded as a pseudogene. This CDR3 is built from 13 residues. The CDR3 nucleotides read TGTGCCAGCAGCATGCAGCGGCCGGGGGAGCTGTTTTTT. Translating it yields CASSMQRPGELFF.

A note on this clone: A read error may account for a junction end that differs from germline. The rearrangement uses TRBV10-3 and TRBJ1-5; D is uncertain. Per germline, CDR1 ENHRY and CDR2 SYGVKD. The CDR3 spans 13 residues. As DNA, the CDR3 is TGTGCCAGCAGTTACAATAGCAATCAGCCCCAGCATTTT. As protein: CASSYNSNQPQHF.

The V gene is TRBV28, the J gene TRBJ1-6; TRBD1 matches at 7 bases. The CDR3 loop spans 15 amino acids. The junction had 8 bases not matched to a gene; V was cut back by 5 bases and J by 7 bases. Germline V CDR1 and CDR2: MDHEN, SYDVKM. For the CDR3, the DNA is TGTGCCAGCAGTCCCCTAACCAGGGGGAATTCACCCCTCCACTTT. Residues: CASSPLTRGNSPLHF.

The chain couples TRBV30 to TRBJ2-3, with D perhaps matching TRBD2 (6 bases). There are 16 residues in the CDR3. CDR1 is GTSNPN, CDR2 SVGIG, per germline (reference sequence). V was pared by 0 bases and J by 1 base, with 14 bases between. DNA of the CDR3: TGTGCCTGGAGTGTAGGGCTAGCGACTCGCACAGATACGCAGTATTTT. It is translated as CAWSVGLATRTDTQYF.

The V call is TRBV7-3, the J call TRBJ2-7; 7 bases align to TRBD2. Per germline, CDR1 SGHTA and CDR2 FQGTGA. Trimming cost V 5 bases and J 6 bases; bases outside gene matches: 10. The CDR3 has 14 amino acids. The CDR3 spells CASSPGTIDTEQYF. CDR3 DNA sequence: TGTGCCAGCAGCCCCGGGACTATCGACACCGAGCAGTACTTC. Full variable domain (remainder filled in from reference TRBV7-3 and TRBJ2-7): GAGVSQTPSNKVTEKGKYVELRCDPISGHTALYWYRQSLGQGPEFLIYFQGTGAADDSGLPNDRFFAVRPEGSVSTLKIQRTERGDSAVYLCASSPGTIDTEQYFGPGTRLTVT.

The genes are TRBV9 and TRBJ1-4; 9 bases fit TRBD1. Looked up from germline, CDR1 is SGDLS and CDR2 is YYNGEE. After removal of 4 bases from V and 7 bases from J, the junction contained 8 bases not matched to a gene. The CDR3 covers 15 residues. CDR3 residues: CASSTPGTGIEKLFF. The CDR3 DNA reads TGTGCCAGCAGCACTCCCGGGACAGGGATTGAAAAACTGTTTTTT.

V and J are TRBV2 and TRBJ1-1; 8 bases fit TRBD1. The germline V gene encodes CDR1 SNHLY and CDR2 FYNNEI. There are 15 residues in the CDR3. Unmatched junction bases numbered 9, after V lost 5 bases and J lost 4 bases. The CDR3 coding sequence is TGTGCCAGCAGTTTGCTCCAGGGGGCCGGCACTGAAGCTTTCTTT. It specifies CASSLLQGAGTEAFF.

J is TRBJ2-7 and V is TRBV30; D is perhaps TRBD1 (6 bases). V was pared by 3 bases and J by 5 bases, with 11 bases between. The germline CDR1 and CDR2 sequences are GTSNPN and SVGIG (reference sequence). This CDR3 comprises 12 residues. CDR3 nucleotide sequence: TGTGCCTGGAGCGAACAGGGAAACGAGCAGTACTTC. Translating gives CAWSEQGNEQYF.

The gene calls are TRBV6-5 and TRBJ2-7; 11 bases agree with TRBD2. The germline V gene encodes CDR1 MNHEY and CDR2 SVGAGI. The CDR3 sequence is 15 residues long. The trim removed 4 bases at V and 4 bases at J, leaving 6 bases unmatched. CDR3 amino acids: CASSLGGTSGYEQYF. DNA of the CDR3: TGTGCCAGCAGTTTGGGGGGGACTAGCGGTTACGAGCAGTACTTC.

The V and J genes are TRBV7-6 and TRBJ2-6; TRBD1 matches at 9 bases. The CDR3 is 20 residues long. V was clipped by 2 bases and J by 0 bases; unmatched bases: 11. Germline V CDR1 and CDR2: SGHVS, FNYEAQ. CDR3 coding DNA: TGTGCCAGCAGCTTAACCCGGACAGGGGTCGCCAGCTCTGGGGCCAACGTCCTGACTTTC. The encoded protein is CASSLTRTGVASSGANVLTF.

The chain employs TRBV28 and TRBJ1-3; no clear D. The CDR3 has 11 residues. The germline V gene encodes CDR1 MDHEN and CDR2 SYDVKM. V lost 4 bases to trimming and J lost 8 bases, with 6 bases between them. CDR3 DNA sequence: TGTGCCAGCAGTTCGGAATACACCATATATTTT. Protein product: CASSSEYTIYF.

The chain uses TRBV11-2 and TRBJ1-2; 7 bases map to TRBD1. The V and J ends lost 5 bases and 7 bases, in that order; junction bases with no gene match: 7. The CDR3 sequence is 13 residues long. Per germline, CDR1 SGHAT and CDR2 FQNNGV. The CDR3 bases are TGTGCCAGCAGCCCCGACAGGGTCGGTGGCTACACCTTC. Its protein is CASSPDRVGGYTF.

This clone was seen a single time. V usage is TRBV5-4 and J usage is TRBJ1-1, with D unclear. This CDR3 has 13 amino acids. V lost 0 bases, J lost 10 bases, and 13 bases lay in between. Germline V gives CDR1 SGHNT, CDR2 YYREEE (reference sequence). Written as DNA, the CDR3 is TGTGCCAGCAGCTTGGAGGCAGTAACAGTAGCTTTCTTT. Protein sequence: CASSLEAVTVAFF.

J is TRBJ2-1 and V is TRBV9; 10 nucleotides agree with TRBD2. The length of the CDR3 is 17 residues. V lost 3 bases, J lost 6 bases, and 12 bases stayed unmatched. Germline CDR1 reads SGDLS; CDR2 reads YYNGEE. Here the CDR3 reads CASSAINIAGGRNEQFF. CDR3 DNA sequence: TGTGCCAGCAGCGCCATAAACATAGCGGGAGGCCGCAATGAGCAGTTCTTC.

This clone turned up a few times. The rearrangement uses TRBV4-1 and TRBJ2-1; 13 bases agree with TRBD2. V trimming: 4 bases; J trimming: 0 bases; junction bases outside the gene matches: 9. The CDR3 extends over 19 amino acids. Looked up from germline, CDR1 is MGHRA and CDR2 is YSYEKL. CDR3 nucleotides: TGCGCCAGCAGCCCCCACGTACTAGCGGGAGGGCCCTCCTACAATGAGCAGTTCTTC. It encodes CASSPHVLAGGPSYNEQFF.

The table lists this clone with a few counts. The genes are TRBV27 and TRBJ1-4; 8 bases are a match to TRBD1. The CDR3 runs 15 residues. Germline assignment: CDR1 MNHEY and CDR2 SMNVEV (reference sequence). Trimming took 5 bases from V and 6 from J; bases not matched to a gene: 8. CDR3 amino acids: CASSRLQGEDEKLFF. The CDR3 nucleotides read TGTGCCAGCAGTCGCCTACAGGGGGAGGATGAAAAACTGTTTTTT.

V is TRBV30 and J is TRBJ1-5; D possibly corresponds to TRBD1 (6 bases). From germline, CDR1 is GTSNPN and CDR2 SVGIG (reference sequence). The germline V and J ends were trimmed by 2 bases and 0 bases, with 11 bases remaining between them. The CDR3 spans 15 residues. The CDR3 reads CAWSPDRFSNQPQHF. For the CDR3, the DNA is TGTGCCTGGAGTCCTGACAGGTTTAGCAATCAGCCCCAGCATTTT.

This clone was picked up a small number of times. This chain uses TRBV2 with TRBJ1-1; D remains unclear. V dropped 7 bases and J dropped 1 base, with 10 bases sitting between them. Germline values: CDR1 SNHLY, CDR2 FYNNEI. CDR3 length equals 13 residues. The CDR3 coding sequence is TGTGCCAGCAACGCAGAGCCGAACACTGAAGCTTTCTTT. This codes for CASNAEPNTEAFF. Supplemented by reference TRBV2 and TRBJ1-1, the full variable domain reads EPEVTQTPSHQVTQMGQEVILRCVPISNHLYFYWYRQILGQKVEFLVSFYNNEISEKSEIFDDQFSVERPDGSNFTLKIRSTKLEDSAMYFCASNAEPNTEAFFGQGTRLTVV.